These 5 T cell receptor beta chains came from one sample sequenced in a study of blood T cell repertoires in COVID-19. The repertoire was sequenced with immunoSEQ multiplex PCR; TCRdb's copy has only in-frame clones and lacks some. The sample consists of about 60,000 clones, roughly 80% of them appearing once. The material sequenced was peripheral blood. These receptor sequences come from a man aged 50 to 60 with COVID-19, enrolled during active disease.

In DNA, the CDR3 is TGTGCCAGCGGCCGGTCCGGGGCAGGGACTTACGAGCAGTACTTC. This gives the protein CASGRSGAGTYEQYF. The chain combines TRBV6-2 or TRBV6-3 with TRBJ2-7; TRBD2 might be the D (6 bases). Trimming stripped 8 bases from V and 4 bases from J, with 21 bases between. The CDR3 is 15 amino acids. Germline lookup yields CDR1 MNHEY and CDR2 SVGEGT.

The V gene is TRBV6-2 or TRBV6-3, the J gene TRBJ2-1, with 9 nucleotides matching TRBD1. V lost 5 bases, J lost 12 bases, and 14 bases stayed unmatched. CDR3 length equals 15 residues. Germline V CDR1 and CDR2: MNHEY, SVGEGT. In nucleotides, the CDR3 is TGTGCCAGCAGTCCATCCGGGACAGGGAAGGGTTTGCAGTTCTTC. Translation gives CASSPSGTGKGLQFF.

V and J are TRBV21-1 and TRBJ2-3; TRBD2 is the table's D call and was not checked against the DNA. TRBV21-1 represents a pseudogene. This CDR3 has 13 amino acids. DNA of the CDR3: TGTGGGGGAGGGACTAGCGGGAGAGATACGCAGTATTTT. Residues: CGGGTSGRDTQYF.

V gene TRBV28 combines with J gene TRBJ2-6; 7 nucleotides match TRBD1. CDR3 length equals 16 residues. From germline, CDR1 is MDHEN and CDR2 SYDVKM. V trimming: 3 bases; J trimming: 0 bases; junction bases outside the gene matches: 2. CDR3 protein: CASSFAGGSGANVLTF. The CDR3 region has the DNA TGTGCCAGCAGTTTTGCAGGGGGCTCTGGGGCCAACGTCCTGACTTTC. Combining the CDR3 with reference TRBV28 and TRBJ2-6 gives the whole variable domain DVKVTQSSRYLVKRTGEKVFLECVQDMDHENMFWYRQDPGLGLRLIYFSYDVKMKEKGDIPEGYSVSREKKERFSLILESASTNQTSMYLCASSFAGGSGANVLTFGAGSRLTVL.

The chain recombines TRBV5-6 with TRBJ1-4, with D tentatively TRBD1 (6 bases). From germline, CDR1 is SGHDT and CDR2 YYEEEE. Trimming pared 1 base from V and 8 bases from J, leaving 12 bases between. CDR3 length: 14 amino acids. CDR3 DNA sequence: TGTGCCAGCAGCTTGCGCCAGGGGACGGAAAAACTGTTTTTT. Protein: CASSLRQGTEKLFF.